This T cell receptor (beta chain) is from a study of T cell clonotyping in hematopoietic cell transplantation. Study overall: Recipient samples before transplant were obtained post-cytoreduction.

Clones were read by immunoSEQ multiplex PCR, and TCRdb kept only the in-frame ones, dropping some. The table shows around 19,000 clones, with more than 75% occurring only once. Trimming shortened V by 2 bases and J by 2 bases, and 13 bases separated the two germline ends. In germline, CDR1 is MNHEY, CDR2 SVGAGI. The CDR3 is made up of 15 amino acids. A remark on this clone: As yet, its antigen is unknown.

The study's findings and limits: Broader posttransplant TCR repertoire diversity was predicted by graft donor and pretransplant recipient Inverse Simpson Index values.

Documented time point: recipient sample about 28 days before transplant, after cytoreduction. The sequencing here drew on peripheral blood mononuclear cells, taken before stem cell transplant. The TCR was taken from a man in his fifties or sixties with acute myeloid leukemia. Some clones in this sample may be carry-over from other donors' samples. The chain couples TRBV6-5 to TRBJ2-7, with no clear D. DNA of the CDR3: TGTGCCAGCAGTTACGACGGCAGTGCCGCCTACGAGCAGTACTTC. The encoded protein is CASSYDGSAAYEQYF.